The clone carrying this T cell receptor (beta chain) was recorded at least ten times. Antigen: not known. Clinicians diagnosed patients from clinical symptoms, serum thyroxine and TRAb, thyroid ultrasound and orbital computed tomography. The data stem from a study of T cells in Graves' hyperthyroidism and ophthalmopathy. Overall study findings and caveats: In blood, most of the thyroid clonotypes expanded above 0.001 were also present. A model using 13 V-J features told ophthalmopathy apart from stable hyperthyroidism.

TCR beta CDR3 regions were amplified from RNA. Using the HTBI primer set, a first-round RT-PCR was run on the TCR CDR3. TCRdb re-called the multiplex PCR reads through MiXCR, storing one row per CDR3 protein. Among roughly 600,000 distinct CDR3 sequences, more than 12% were seen once, and the ten largest hold around an eighth. The sample taken for sequencing was blood. The receptor was derived from a woman aged 45-59 years with Graves' ophthalmopathy.

The CDR3 sequence: CSADGLGGGKSSGYTF. The CDR3 coding sequence is TGCAGTGCGGACGGTCTAGGGGGCGGTAAATCGAGTGGCTACACCTTC. This chain joins TRBV20-1 and TRBJ1-2; 7 bases match TRBD1. This CDR3 contains 16 residues. The junction had 20 bases not matched to a gene; V was cut back by 6 bases and J by 7 bases. CDR1 and CDR2 from the germline V gene are DFQATT and SNEGSKA (reference sequence).